This T cell receptor (beta chain) was retrieved from a study of long-term antiretroviral therapy in people with HIV. The study's findings and limits: For ART adherence, viral resistance and therapy changes, no data were available. Dominant in the repertoire at all time points were clones expanded before ART. Versus controls, repertoires in people with HIV had narrower CDR3 length ranges.

The immunoSEQ assay was v3.0, run at survey level. Libraries were prepared by immunoSEQ multiplex PCR; TCRdb keeps only in-frame clonotypes and omits some of them. The table shows around 6,500 clones, with roughly 88% occurring only once. This clone was counted a single time. The antigen is not known. Treated in the United States were all of the participants with HIV. Sample: unsorted PBMCs, taken 3.7 years after starting antiretroviral therapy. The TCR was taken from a woman aged 45-60 years with HIV.

The chain's CDR3 is CASSYSDSRGGYTF. The CDR3 region has the DNA TGTGCCAGCAGTTACTCAGACAGCCGGGGCGGCTACACCTTC. The gene calls are TRBV6-5 and TRBJ1-2; perhaps TRBD1 as D (5 bases). Per germline, CDR1 MNHEY and CDR2 SVGAGI. The CDR3 covers 14 residues. The V and J ends lost 0 bases and 8 bases respectively, with 13 bases between them.